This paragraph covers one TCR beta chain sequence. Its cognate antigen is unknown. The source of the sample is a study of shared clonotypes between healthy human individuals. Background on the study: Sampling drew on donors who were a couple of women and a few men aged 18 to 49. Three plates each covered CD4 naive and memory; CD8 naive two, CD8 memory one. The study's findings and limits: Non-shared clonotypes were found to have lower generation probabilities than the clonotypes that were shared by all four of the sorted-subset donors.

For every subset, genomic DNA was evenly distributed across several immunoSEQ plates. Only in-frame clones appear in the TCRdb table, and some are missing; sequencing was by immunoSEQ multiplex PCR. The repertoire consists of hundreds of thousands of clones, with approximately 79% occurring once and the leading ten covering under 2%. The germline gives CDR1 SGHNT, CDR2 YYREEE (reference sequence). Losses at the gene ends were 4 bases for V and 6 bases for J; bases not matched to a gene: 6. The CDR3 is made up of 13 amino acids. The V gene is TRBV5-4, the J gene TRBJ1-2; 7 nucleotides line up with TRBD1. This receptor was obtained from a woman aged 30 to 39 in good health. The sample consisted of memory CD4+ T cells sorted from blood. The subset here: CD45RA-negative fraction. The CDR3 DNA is TGTGCCAGCAGCCAGGGACAGCTGGATGGCTACACCTTC. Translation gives CASSQGQLDGYTF.